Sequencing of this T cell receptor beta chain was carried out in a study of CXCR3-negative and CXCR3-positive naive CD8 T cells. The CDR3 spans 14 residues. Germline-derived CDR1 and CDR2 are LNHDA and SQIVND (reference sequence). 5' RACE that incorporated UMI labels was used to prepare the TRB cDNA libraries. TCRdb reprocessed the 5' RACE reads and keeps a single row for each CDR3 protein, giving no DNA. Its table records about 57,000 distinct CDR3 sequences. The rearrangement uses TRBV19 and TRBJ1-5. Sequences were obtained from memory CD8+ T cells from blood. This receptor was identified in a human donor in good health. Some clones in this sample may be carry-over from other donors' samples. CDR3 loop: CASSIIQTNQPQHF.